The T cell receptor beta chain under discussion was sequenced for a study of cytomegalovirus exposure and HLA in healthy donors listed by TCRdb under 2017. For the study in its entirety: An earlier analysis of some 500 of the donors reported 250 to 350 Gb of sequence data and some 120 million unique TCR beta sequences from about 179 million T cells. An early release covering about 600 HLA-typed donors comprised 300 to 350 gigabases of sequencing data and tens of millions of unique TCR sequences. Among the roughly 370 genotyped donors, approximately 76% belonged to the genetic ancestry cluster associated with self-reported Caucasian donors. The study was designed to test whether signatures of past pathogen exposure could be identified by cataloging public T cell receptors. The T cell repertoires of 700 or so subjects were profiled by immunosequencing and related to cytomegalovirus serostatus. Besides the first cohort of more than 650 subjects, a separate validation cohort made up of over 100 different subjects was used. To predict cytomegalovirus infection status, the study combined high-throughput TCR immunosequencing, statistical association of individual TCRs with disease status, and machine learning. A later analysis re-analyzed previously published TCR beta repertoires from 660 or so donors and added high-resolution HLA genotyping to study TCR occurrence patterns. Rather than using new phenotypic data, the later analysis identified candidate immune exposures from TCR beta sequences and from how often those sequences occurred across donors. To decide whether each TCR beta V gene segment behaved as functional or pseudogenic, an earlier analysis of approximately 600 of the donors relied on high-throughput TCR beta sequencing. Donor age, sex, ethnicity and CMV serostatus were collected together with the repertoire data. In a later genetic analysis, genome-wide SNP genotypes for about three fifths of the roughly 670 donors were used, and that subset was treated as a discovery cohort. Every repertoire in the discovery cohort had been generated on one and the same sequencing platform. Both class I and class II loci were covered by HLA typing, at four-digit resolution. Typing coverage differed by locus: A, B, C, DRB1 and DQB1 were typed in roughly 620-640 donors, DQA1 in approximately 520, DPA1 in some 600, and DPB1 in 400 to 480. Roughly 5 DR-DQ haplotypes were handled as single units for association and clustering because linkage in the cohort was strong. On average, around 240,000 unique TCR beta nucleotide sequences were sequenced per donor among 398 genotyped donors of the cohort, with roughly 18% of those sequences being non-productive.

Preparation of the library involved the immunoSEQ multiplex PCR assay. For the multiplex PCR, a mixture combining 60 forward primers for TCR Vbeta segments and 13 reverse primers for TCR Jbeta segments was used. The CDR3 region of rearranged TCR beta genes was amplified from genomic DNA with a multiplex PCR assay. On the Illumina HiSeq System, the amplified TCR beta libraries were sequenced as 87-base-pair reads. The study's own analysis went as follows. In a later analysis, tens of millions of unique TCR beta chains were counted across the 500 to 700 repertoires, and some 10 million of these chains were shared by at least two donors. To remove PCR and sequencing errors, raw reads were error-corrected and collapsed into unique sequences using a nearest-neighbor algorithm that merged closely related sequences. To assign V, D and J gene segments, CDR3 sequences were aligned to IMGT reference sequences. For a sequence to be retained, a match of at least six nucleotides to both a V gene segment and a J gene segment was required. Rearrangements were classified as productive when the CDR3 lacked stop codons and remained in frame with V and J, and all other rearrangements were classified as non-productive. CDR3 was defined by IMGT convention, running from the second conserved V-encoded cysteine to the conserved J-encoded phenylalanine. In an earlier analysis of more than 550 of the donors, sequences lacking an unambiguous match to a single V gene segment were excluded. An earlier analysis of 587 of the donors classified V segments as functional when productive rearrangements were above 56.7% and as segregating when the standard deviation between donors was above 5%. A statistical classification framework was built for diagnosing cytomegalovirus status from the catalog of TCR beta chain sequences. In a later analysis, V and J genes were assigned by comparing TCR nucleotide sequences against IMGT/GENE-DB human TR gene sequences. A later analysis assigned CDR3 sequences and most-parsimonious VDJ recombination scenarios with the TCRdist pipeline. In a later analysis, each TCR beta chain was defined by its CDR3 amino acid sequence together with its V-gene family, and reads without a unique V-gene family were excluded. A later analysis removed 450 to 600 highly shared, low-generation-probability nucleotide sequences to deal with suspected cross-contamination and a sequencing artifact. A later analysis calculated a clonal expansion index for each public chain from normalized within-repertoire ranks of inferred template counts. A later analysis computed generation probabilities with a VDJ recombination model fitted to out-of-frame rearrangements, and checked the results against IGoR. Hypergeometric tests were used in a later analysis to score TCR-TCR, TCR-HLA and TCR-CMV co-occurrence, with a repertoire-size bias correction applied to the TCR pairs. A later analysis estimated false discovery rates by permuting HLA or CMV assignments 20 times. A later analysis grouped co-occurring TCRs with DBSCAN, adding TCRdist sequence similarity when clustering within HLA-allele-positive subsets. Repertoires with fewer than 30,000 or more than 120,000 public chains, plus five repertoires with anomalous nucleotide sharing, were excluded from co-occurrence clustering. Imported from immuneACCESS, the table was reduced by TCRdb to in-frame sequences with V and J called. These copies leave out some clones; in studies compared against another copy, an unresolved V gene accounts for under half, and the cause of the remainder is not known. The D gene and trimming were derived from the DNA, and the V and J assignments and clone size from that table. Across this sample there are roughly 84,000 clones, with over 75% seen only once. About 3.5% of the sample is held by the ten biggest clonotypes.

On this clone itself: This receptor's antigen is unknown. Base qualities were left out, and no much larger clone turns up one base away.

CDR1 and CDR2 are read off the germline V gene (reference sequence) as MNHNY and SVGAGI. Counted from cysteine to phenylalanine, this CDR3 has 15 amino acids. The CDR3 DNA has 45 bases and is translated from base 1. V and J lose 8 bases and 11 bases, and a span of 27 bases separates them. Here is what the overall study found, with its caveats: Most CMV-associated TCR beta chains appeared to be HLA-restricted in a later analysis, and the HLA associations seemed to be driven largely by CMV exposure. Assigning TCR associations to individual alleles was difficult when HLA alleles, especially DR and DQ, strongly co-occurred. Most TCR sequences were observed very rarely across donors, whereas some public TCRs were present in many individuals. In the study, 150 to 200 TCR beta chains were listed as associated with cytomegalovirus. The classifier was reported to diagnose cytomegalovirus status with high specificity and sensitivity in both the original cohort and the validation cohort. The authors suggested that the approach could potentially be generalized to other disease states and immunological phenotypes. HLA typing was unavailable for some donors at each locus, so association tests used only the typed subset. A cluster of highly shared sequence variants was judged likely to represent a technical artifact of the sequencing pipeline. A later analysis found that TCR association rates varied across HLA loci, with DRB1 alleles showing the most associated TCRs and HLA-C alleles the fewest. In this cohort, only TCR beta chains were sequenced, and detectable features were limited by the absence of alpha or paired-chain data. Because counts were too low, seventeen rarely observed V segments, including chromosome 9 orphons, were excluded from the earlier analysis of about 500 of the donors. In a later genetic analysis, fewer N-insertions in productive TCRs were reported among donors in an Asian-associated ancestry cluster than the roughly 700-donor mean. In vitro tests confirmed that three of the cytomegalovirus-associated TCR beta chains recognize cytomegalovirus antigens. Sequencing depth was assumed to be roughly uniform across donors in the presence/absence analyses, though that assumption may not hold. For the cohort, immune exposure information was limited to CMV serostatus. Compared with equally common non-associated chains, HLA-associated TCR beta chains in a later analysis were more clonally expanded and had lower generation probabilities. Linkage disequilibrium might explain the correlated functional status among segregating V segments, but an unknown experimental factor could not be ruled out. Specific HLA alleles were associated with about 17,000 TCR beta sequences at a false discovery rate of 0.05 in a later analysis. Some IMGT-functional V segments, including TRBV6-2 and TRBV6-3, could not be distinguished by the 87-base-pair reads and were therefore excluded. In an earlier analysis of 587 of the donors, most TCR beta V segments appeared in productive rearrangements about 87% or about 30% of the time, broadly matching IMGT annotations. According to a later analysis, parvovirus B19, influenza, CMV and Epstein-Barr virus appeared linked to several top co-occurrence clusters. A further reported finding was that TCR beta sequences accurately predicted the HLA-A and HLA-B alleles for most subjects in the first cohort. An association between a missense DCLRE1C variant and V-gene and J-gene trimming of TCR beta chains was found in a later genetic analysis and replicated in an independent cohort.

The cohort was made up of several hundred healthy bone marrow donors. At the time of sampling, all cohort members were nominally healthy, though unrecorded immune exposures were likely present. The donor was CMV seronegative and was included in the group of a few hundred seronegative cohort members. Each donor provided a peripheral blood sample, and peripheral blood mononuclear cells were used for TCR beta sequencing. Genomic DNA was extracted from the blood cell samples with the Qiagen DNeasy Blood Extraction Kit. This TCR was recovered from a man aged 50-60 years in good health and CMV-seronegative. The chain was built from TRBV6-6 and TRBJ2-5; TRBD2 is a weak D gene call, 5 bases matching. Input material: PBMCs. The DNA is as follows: TGTGCCAGCTCTCCGGCGCGGGCAGGCCGAACTGAGCAGTACTTC. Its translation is CASSPARAGRTEQYF.